These 12 T cell receptor beta chains came from one sample sequenced in a study of cytomegalovirus exposure and HLA in healthy donors. Produced via immunoSEQ multiplex PCR; TCRdb's table is partial and in-frame only. The sample records some 130,000 clones, 75% to 90% being singletons. Sequences were obtained from PBMCs. Receptors originate from a woman aged 18-30 years in good health and CMV-seronegative.

The genes are TRBV14 and TRBJ1-3, with a possible D match to TRBD1 (6 bases). The CDR3 length is 16 residues. Germline CDR1 reads SGHDN; CDR2 reads FVKESK. V lost 3 bases to trimming and J lost 0 bases, with 12 bases between them. CDR3 loop: CASSHLTGFSGNTIYF. Here the CDR3 DNA reads TGTGCCAGCAGCCACCTGACAGGTTTCTCTGGAAACACCATATATTTT.

The V and J genes are TRBV14 and TRBJ2-7, with 7 bases matching TRBD1. The J segment lost 2 bases and the V segment lost 4 bases, leaving 8 bases of the junction unmatched. Germline CDR1 reads SGHDN; CDR2 reads FVKESK. The CDR3 has 15 residues. CDR3 bases: TGTGCCAGCAGCCTCAGGGACAGCCCGACCTACGAGCAGTACTTC. Amino acids: CASSLRDSPTYEQYF.

The CDR3 region is CAISGQGLSYEQYF. The CDR3 region has the DNA TGTGCCATCAGTGGGCAGGGTCTTTCCTACGAGCAGTACTTC. The V gene is TRBV10-3, the J gene TRBJ2-7; D may be TRBD1 (5 bases). Between the trimmed V and J ends, which lost 4 bases and 1 base, there was a span of 11 bases. In germline, CDR1 is ENHRY, CDR2 SYGVKD. The CDR3 extends over 14 amino acids.

Details on this clone: A read error may account for a junction end that differs from germline. J is TRBJ1-5 and V is TRBV6-6, with D perhaps matching TRBD1 (6 bases). The CDR3 spans 12 residues. Germline CDR1 reads MNHNY; CDR2 reads SVGAGI (reference sequence). Here the CDR3 DNA reads TGTGCCAGCAGTTACTCGAGGGACACTTTGATTTTT. It encodes CASSYSRDTLIF.

The V and J genes are TRBV6-5 and TRBJ1-1, with unresolved D. Germline CDR1 MNHEY, CDR2 SVGAGI. Trimming removed 8 bases from V and 4 bases from J, with 14 bases in between. The length of the CDR3 is 13 residues. The CDR3 sequence: CASCRGVGTEAFF. The CDR3 coding sequence is TGTGCCAGCTGCCGCGGGGTTGGCACTGAAGCTTTCTTT.

The rearrangement joins TRBV6-5 to TRBJ2-7; 7 nucleotides match TRBD2. The CDR3 extends over 15 amino acids. The germline CDR1 and CDR2 sequences are MNHEY and SVGAGI. The V gene end was trimmed by 2 bases and the J gene end by 3 bases; junction bases not matched to a gene: 7. The CDR3 sequence: CASSYTTSSFYEQYF. Written as DNA, the CDR3 is TGTGCCAGCAGTTACACGACTAGCTCCTTCTACGAGCAGTACTTC.

This sequence joins TRBV25-1 and TRBJ1-5; TRBD1 matches 11 bases. The CDR3 extends over 16 amino acids. Germline CDR1 is MGHDK and CDR2 is SYGVNS. V trimming: 4 bases; J trimming: 4 bases; junction bases outside the gene matches: 6. For the CDR3, the DNA is TGTGCCAGCAGTGGTCCCGGGACAGGGGGAAATCAGCCCCAGCATTTT. Its protein is CASSGPGTGGNQPQHF.

The V and J genes are TRBV29-1 and TRBJ1-1; maybe TRBD1 (6 bases). Germline V gene sequence: CDR1 SQVTM, CDR2 ANQGSEA. This CDR3 has 13 residues. Trimming cost V 6 bases and J 2 bases, with 13 bases left between them. CDR3 region: CSVGGGHNTEAFF. DNA of the CDR3: TGCAGCGTCGGGGGGGGGCATAACACTGAAGCTTTCTTT. The variable domain in full, with the rest retrieved from reference TRBV29-1 and TRBJ1-1, is SAVISQKPSRDICQRGTSLTIQCQVDSQVTMMFWYRQQPGQSLTLIATANQGSEATYESGFVIDKFPISRPNLTFSTLTVSNMSPEDSSIYLCSVGGGHNTEAFFGQGTRLTVV.

This clone was observed a handful of times. The V and J genes are TRBV6-1 and TRBJ2-7; 7 nucleotides match TRBD1. The length of the CDR3 is 15 residues. Germline lookup yields CDR1 MNHNS and CDR2 SASEGT. V shed 2 bases, J shed 4 bases, and the junction held 8 bases outside the gene matches. CDR3 in DNA: TGTGCCAGCAGTGAATCGATACAGGGGAGATACGAGCAGTACTTC. It specifies CASSESIQGRYEQYF.

In the case of this clone: Distinct nucleotide sequences in the sample also encode this CDR3. The V and J genes are TRBV29-1 and TRBJ2-1; 12 bases are shared with TRBD2. The V and J ends lost 7 bases and 10 bases, in that order; junction bases with no gene match: 8. From germline, CDR1 is SQVTM and CDR2 ANQGSEA. There are 13 residues in the CDR3. CDR3 protein: CSGRTSGAGEQFF. The CDR3 DNA sequence: TGCAGCGGGCGGACTAGCGGGGCGGGGGAGCAGTTCTTC.

The rearrangement links TRBV5-1 to TRBJ1-4, with 9 bases that match TRBD1. The J segment lost 0 bases and the V segment lost 4 bases, leaving 7 bases of the junction unmatched. The CDR3 has 17 amino acids. Germline CDR1 and CDR2: SGHRS and YFSETQ. The CDR3 loop reads CASSPQGASATNEKLFF. The DNA of the CDR3 is TGCGCCAGCAGCCCACAGGGGGCCTCTGCAACTAATGAAAAACTGTTTTTT.

This chain uses TRBV6-6 with TRBJ2-1, with D possibly being TRBD1 (5 bases). The CDR3 is 16 residues long. V gave up 2 bases and J gave up 6 bases, with 17 bases separating them. CDR1 and CDR2 (germline): MNHNY, SVGAGI (reference sequence). CDR3 nucleotide sequence: TGTGCCAGCAGTTACCATGGGGCGCGAAGGAGCAATGAGCAGTTCTTC. It specifies CASSYHGARRSNEQFF.